This TCR beta chain was retrieved from a study of cytomegalovirus exposure and HLA in healthy donors. Produced via immunoSEQ multiplex PCR; TCRdb's table is partial and in-frame only. In the table there are under 200,000 clones, roughly 90% of which are singletons. Germline values: CDR1 SGHNT, CDR2 YENEEA. CDR3 length: 12 residues. V lost 6 bases and J lost 9, with 12 bases in between. The sequencing input was PBMCs. The receptor's source is a woman aged 18 to 35 in good health and CMV-seropositive. The chain joins TRBV11-3 to TRBJ2-1; D may be TRBD2 (7 bases). The CDR3 reads CASRGGGGEQFF. DNA for the CDR3: TGTGCCAGCAGAGGGGGGGGAGGTGAGCAGTTCTTC.